The T cell receptor beta chain under discussion was sequenced for a study of shared clonotypes between healthy human individuals. There are 15 residues in the CDR3. V was cut by 0 bases and J by 1 base, with 9 bases left in between. Germline CDR1 is MNHEY and CDR2 is SMNVEV (reference sequence). Sequenced by immunoSEQ multiplex PCR; TCRdb stores in-frame clones only, minus some. The sample lists 2 million to 3 million clones, 90% to 95% seen once, with roughly 0.15% in the top ten. This clonotype was obtained from a man younger than 35 in good health. V usage is TRBV27 and J usage is TRBJ1-1; D not certain. The sequenced material came from naive CD4+ T cells sorted from blood. Specified subset: CD45RA+ positively selected. The CDR3 region is CASSLSVHPNTEAFF. The CDR3, as DNA: TGTGCCAGCAGTTTATCGGTACACCCGAACACTGAAGCTTTCTTT.